A single sample is the source of the 5 T cell receptor beta chains below, sequenced in a study of blood T cell repertoires in COVID-19. Sequencing used immunoSEQ multiplex PCR; TCRdb keeps in-frame clones, though not all of them. The repertoire holds roughly 250,000 clones, with approximately 84% as singletons. The sequencing sample was made of peripheral blood. These TCRs come from a woman older than 75 with acute or convalescent COVID-19.

The rearrangement joins TRBV28 to TRBJ1-2; 7 nucleotides agree with TRBD1. From germline, CDR1 is MDHEN and CDR2 SYDVKM. The V segment lost 6 bases and the J segment 7 bases; nucleotides outside the gene matches: 8. The CDR3 covers 13 residues. The CDR3 spells CASSPGTASGYTF. The DNA of the CDR3 is TGTGCCAGCAGCCCCGGGACAGCCTCTGGCTACACCTTC.

The chain couples TRBV9 to TRBJ1-3; no clear D gene. CDR3 length: 13 amino acids. V was shortened by 2 bases and J by 2 bases, with 5 bases between the two germline ends. CDR1 is SGDLS and CDR2 is YYNGEE in the germline V gene. CDR3 in amino acids: CASSVFAGNTIYF. CDR3 DNA: TGTGCCAGCAGCGTCTTTGCTGGAAACACCATATATTTT.

V usage is TRBV7-2 and J usage is TRBJ2-1; the D gene is possibly TRBD2 (6 bases). The CDR3 totals 16 residues. Germline-derived CDR1 and CDR2 are SGHTA and FQGNSA. V was trimmed by 5 bases and J by 0 bases, leaving 14 bases between them. CDR3 bases: TGTGCCAGCAGCATCGGGGGTCTTAGCTCCTACAATGAGCAGTTCTTC. It specifies CASSIGGLSSYNEQFF. The entire variable domain, with the rest obtained from reference TRBV7-2 and TRBJ2-1, is as follows: GAGVSQSPSNKVTEKGKDVELRCDPISGHTALYWYRQSLGQGLEFLIYFQGNSAPDKSGLPSDRFSAERTGGSVSTLTIQRTQQEDSAVYLCASSIGGLSSYNEQFFGPGTRLTVL.

J is TRBJ2-7 and V is TRBV7-2, with 7 bases identical to TRBD2. Germline V lookup: CDR1 SGHTA, CDR2 FQGNSA. The CDR3 is made up of 14 amino acids. With 5 bases clipped from V and 5 bases from J, the junction kept 9 bases outside the gene matches. The CDR3 bases are TGTGCCAGCAGCCTCTGGGGAGCGGGGAACGAGCAGTACTTC. Translation gives CASSLWGAGNEQYF. The whole variable domain, filled in from reference TRBV7-2 and TRBJ2-7, reads GAGVSQSPSNKVTEKGKDVELRCDPISGHTALYWYRQSLGQGLEFLIYFQGNSAPDKSGLPSDRFSAERTGGSVSTLTIQRTQQEDSAVYLCASSLWGAGNEQYFGPGTRLTVT.

This chain links TRBV18 with TRBJ2-2; 11 positions match TRBD2. The CDR3 length is 18 residues. V trimming: 3 bases; J trimming: 1 base; junction bases outside the gene matches: 7. Germline values: CDR1 KGHSH, CDR2 LQKENI. The CDR3: CASSPRISGGENTGELFF. Here the CDR3 DNA reads TGTGCCAGCTCACCCCGTATTAGCGGGGGGGAGAACACCGGGGAGCTGTTTTTT.